This T cell receptor beta chain stems from a study of beta chain features in type 1 diabetes. Overall study findings and caveats: A greater similarity of naive, central memory and Treg TCRB repertoires was seen among patients than among healthy donors. In all four CD4+ subsets, TCRB CDR3 length was significantly, moderately reduced in type 1 diabetes.

Expressed TCRB transcripts were sequenced because the isolated RNA had all been reverse transcribed beforehand. TCRdb keeps only in-frame clones here, not all; method: immunoSEQ multiplex PCR. The sample has 300,000 to 450,000 clones; 20% are singletons. Blood was collected once per donor into heparin, averaging approximately 0.12 L. Each population that was sorted was more than 98% pure. In its sample, this clone was seen a few times. The antigen is unknown. Input material: naive CD4+ T cells from blood. This TCR derives from a woman between 18 and 29 years old in good health.

The chain's CDR3 is CASSSTGMNTEAFF. CDR3 coding DNA: TGTGCCAGCAGCTCGACAGGGATGAACACTGAAGCTTTCTTT. The chain recombines TRBV7-3 with TRBJ1-1; 7 bases match TRBD1. J lost 0 bases, V lost 4 bases, and 2 bases had no gene match. Germline V gene data show CDR1 as SGHTA and CDR2 as FQGTGA. The CDR3 is 14 amino acids.